This is a list of T cell receptor beta chains from one sample in a study of T cell repertoires in cytomegalovirus infection. TCRdb redid the calling of the reads with MiXCR, one entry per CDR3 protein. Found here are around 450,000 distinct CDR3 sequences, approximately 31% of them singletons; the top ten hold approximately 14%. Sequenced input: PBMCs. These TCRs come from a human donor in good health (CMV status not recorded). Some clones in this sample may be carry-over from other donors' samples. The CDR3 runs from the conserved cysteine through the conserved F or W. A D gene is named only where the DNA matches it firmly. Size tells how often a clone was seen (once, few, many) or the class of an expanded clone, and some rows leave it out.

NA	TRBV10-3	NA	TRBJ1-3	CAVSQGRTGNTIYF	TGTGCCGTATCTCAGGGGCGCACTGGAAACACCATATATTTT
NA	TRBV4-3	TRBD1	TRBJ2-2	CASSPGGQGYTGELFF	TGCGCCAGCTCCCCGGGCGGACAGGGTTATACCGGGGAGCTGTTTTTT
few	TRBV7-2	NA	TRBJ2-3	CASSLGHFGFTDTQYF	TGTGCCAGCAGCTTAGGTCACTTTGGATTTACAGATACGCAGTATTTT
few	TRBV19	TRBD1	TRBJ2-2	CASSIQGALTGELFF	TGTGCCAGTAGTATTCAGGGGGCGCTAACCGGGGAGCTGTTTTTT
few	TRBV12-3/TRBV12-4	TRBD2	TRBJ2-3	CASRPSGGGASDTQYF	TGTGCCAGCAGACCAAGTGGCGGGGGGGCCTCAGATACGCAGTATTTT
many	TRBV28	NA	TRBJ1-1	CASSLRGWTEAFF	TGTGCCAGCAGTTTGAGGGGATGGACTGAAGCTTTCTTT
NA	TRBV19	NA	TRBJ1-5	CASGRRPGIGISGNQPQHF	TGTGCCAGTGGTCGACGCCCAGGGATCGGGATATCGGGCAATCAGCCCCAGCATTTT
NA	TRBV7-3	NA	TRBJ2-7	CASSAGPGEQYF	TGTGCCAGCTCGGCGGGTCCGGGCGAGCAGTACTTC
NA	TRBV20-1	NA	TRBJ2-6	CSATPGALRSGANVLTF	TGCAGTGCCACACCAGGGGCGCTACGCTCTGGGGCCAACGTCCTGACTTTC
NA	TRBV19	TRBD1	TRBJ2-1	CASSGQVSYNEQFF	TGTGCCAGTAGTGGACAGGTATCCTACAATGAGCAGTTCTTC
NA	TRBV5-6	NA	TRBJ1-1	CASSLGLTYTEAFF	TGTGCCAGCAGCTTGGGACTTACCTACACTGAAGCTTTCTTT
NA	TRBV25-1	NA	TRBJ2-1	CASSEDSPEQFF	TGTGCCAGCAGTGAAGACAGCCCTGAGCAGTTCTTC
many	TRBV4-1	NA	TRBJ1-5	CASSQGGYSNQPQHF	TGCGCCAGCAGCCAAGGGGGTTATAGCAATCAGCCCCAGCATTTT
few	TRBV6-5	NA	TRBJ1-1	CASSLQGRETEAFF	TGTGCCAGCAGTTTGCAGGGCCGGGAGACTGAAGCTTTCTTT
NA	TRBV20-1	NA	TRBJ2-1	CSARDLLGATLYNEQFF	TGCAGTGCTAGAGATCTCTTGGGGGCTACCCTCTACAATGAGCAGTTCTTC
few	TRBV27	NA	TRBJ1-6	CASSLSPGRGNSPLHF	TGTGCCAGCAGTTTATCGCCCGGGCGAGGTAATTCACCCCTCCACTTT
NA	TRBV25-1	NA	TRBJ2-1	CASRENNEQFF	TGTGCCAGCAGGGAGAACAATGAGCAGTTCTTC
few	TRBV7-9	NA	TRBJ2-7	CASSSGFGQIYEQYF	TGTGCCAGCAGCTCAGGCTTCGGGCAGATCTACGAGCAGTACTTC
few	TRBV6-5	TRBD2	TRBJ2-1	CASSYTRGLAGGKYNEQFF	TGTGCCAGCAGTTACACTCGAGGACTAGCGGGGGGCAAATACAATGAGCAGTTCTTC
few	TRBV12-3/TRBV12-4	NA	TRBJ2-2	CASSRGPVGTGELFF	TGTGCCAGCTCGAGGGGACCGGTGGGCACCGGGGAGCTGTTTTTT
once	TRBV12-3/TRBV12-4	NA	TRBJ1-2	CASSFAGANYGYTF	TGTGCCAGCAGTTTCGCAGGGGCGAACTATGGCTACACCTTC
NA	TRBV28	TRBD1	TRBJ1-4	CASSLRGPQVGEKLFF	TGTGCCAGCAGTTTGAGGGGGCCCCAGGTTGGCGAAAAACTGTTTTTT
few	TRBV27	TRBD2	TRBJ2-7	CASSVSGEAYEQYF	TGTGCCAGCAGCGTTAGCGGGGAGGCCTACGAGCAGTACTTC
many	TRBV7-8	NA	TRBJ1-5	CASSLAAGSNQPQHF	TGTGCCAGCAGCTTAGCGGCAGGCAGCAATCAGCCCCAGCATTTT
NA	TRBV6-5	NA	TRBJ1-4	CASRTVENEKLFF	TGTGCCAGCAGGACAGTGGAGAATGAAAAACTGTTTTTT
NA	TRBV2	TRBD1	TRBJ1-1	CASSDRGRRTEAFF	TGTGCCAGCAGTGACAGGGGGCGACGAACTGAAGCTTTCTTT